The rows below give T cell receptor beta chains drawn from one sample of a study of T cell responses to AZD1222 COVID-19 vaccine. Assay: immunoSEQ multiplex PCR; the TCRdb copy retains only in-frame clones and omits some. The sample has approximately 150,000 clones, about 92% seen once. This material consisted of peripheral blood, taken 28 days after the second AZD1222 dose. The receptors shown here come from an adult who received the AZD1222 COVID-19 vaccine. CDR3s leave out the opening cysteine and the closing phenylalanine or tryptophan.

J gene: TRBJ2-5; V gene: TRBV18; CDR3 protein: ASSPTGGGETQY
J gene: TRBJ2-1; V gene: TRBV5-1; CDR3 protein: ASSLEGSSGVQYNEQF
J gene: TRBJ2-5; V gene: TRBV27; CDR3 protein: ASSLTGETQY
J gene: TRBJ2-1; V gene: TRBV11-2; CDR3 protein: ASSLEAGGYNEQF
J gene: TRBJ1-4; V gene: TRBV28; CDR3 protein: ATLPASTGEKLF
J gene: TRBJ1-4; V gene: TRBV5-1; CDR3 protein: ASSLDRGGEKLF
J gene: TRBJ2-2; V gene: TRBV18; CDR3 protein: ASSPRTGNTGELF
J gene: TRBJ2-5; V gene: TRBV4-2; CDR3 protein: ASSQDLTSGGAGQETQY
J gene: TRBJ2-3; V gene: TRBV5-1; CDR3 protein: ASSLGGFTDTQY
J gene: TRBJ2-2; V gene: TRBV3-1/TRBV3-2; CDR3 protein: ASSQTLTEIGTGELF
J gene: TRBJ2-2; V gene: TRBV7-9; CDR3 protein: ASSLAQHWGAGELF
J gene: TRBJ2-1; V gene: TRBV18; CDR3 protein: ASSPRDTGYYNEQF
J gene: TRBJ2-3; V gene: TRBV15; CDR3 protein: ATSSRGGLISTDTQY
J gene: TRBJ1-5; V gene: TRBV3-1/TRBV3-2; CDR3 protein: ASSQDMQPQH
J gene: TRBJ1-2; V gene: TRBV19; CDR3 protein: ASSTDTTKRNYGYT
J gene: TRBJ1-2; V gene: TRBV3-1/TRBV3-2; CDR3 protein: ASSQDGVWGYT
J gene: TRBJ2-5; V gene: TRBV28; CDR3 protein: ASSFSSFPTQY
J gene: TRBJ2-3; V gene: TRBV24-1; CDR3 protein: ATTAGTGGTDTQY
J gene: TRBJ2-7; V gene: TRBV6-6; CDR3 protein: ASSYQVSSYEQY
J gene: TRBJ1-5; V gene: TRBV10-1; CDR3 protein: ASREPGQGNLGQPQH
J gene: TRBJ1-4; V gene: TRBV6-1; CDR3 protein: ASSEFLAATNEKLF
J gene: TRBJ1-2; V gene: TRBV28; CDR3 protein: ASSRGTGLQGYT
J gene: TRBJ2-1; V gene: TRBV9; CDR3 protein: ASSSLGLDYNEQF
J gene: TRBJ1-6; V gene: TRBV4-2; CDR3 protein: ASSQGTGDSSYNSPLH
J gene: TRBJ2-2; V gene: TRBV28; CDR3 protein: ASSWKGVNTGELF
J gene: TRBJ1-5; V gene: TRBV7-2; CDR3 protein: ASSPKDQPQH
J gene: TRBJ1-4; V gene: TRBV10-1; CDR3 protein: ASSDRVNEKLF
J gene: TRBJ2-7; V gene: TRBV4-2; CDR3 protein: ASSQDSVFSGTYEQY
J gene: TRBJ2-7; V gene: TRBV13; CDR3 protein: ASSGVSYEQY
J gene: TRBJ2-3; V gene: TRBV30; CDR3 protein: AWTLARHTDTQY
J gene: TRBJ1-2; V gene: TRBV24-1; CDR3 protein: ATSDLTGEGSYGYT
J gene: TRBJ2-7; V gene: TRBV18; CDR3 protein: ASSPEGHEQY
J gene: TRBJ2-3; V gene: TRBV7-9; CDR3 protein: ASSVDTQY
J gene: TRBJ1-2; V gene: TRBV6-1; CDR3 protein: ASSEAGGGGYT
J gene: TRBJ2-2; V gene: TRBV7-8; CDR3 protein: ASSSRREQGEVNTGELF
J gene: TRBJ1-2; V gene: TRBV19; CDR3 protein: ASRDSSPNYGYT
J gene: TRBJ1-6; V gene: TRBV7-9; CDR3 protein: ASSYTRQGNNSPLH
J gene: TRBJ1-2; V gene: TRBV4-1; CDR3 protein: ASSHIDRGRNGYT
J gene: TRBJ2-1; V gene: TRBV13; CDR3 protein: ASSRSADAYNEQF
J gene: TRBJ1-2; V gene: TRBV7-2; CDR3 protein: ASSLDRGNGYT
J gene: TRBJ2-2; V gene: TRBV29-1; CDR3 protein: SVLPQEGTGELF
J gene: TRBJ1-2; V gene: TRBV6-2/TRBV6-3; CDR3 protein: ASSYEGGFGYT
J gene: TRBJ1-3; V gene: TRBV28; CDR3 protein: ASSLGSGSGNTIY
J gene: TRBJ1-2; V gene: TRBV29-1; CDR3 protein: SVVREFKNYGYT
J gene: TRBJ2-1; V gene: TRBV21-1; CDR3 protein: ASSIPTGLLAEDYNEQF
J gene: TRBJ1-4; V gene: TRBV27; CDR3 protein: ASSSPRGGISEKLF
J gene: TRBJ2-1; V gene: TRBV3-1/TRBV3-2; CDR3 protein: ASSQGRDRQNEQF
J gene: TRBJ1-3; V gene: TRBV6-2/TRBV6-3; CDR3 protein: ASSPGGNTIY
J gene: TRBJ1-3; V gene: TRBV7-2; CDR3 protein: ASSGRRGLSGNTIY
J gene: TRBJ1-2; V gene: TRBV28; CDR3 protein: ASSSTRLNYGYT
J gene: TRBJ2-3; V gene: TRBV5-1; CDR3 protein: ASSFSSVTDTQY
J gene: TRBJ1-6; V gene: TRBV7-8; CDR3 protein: ASSLVGTASSYNSPLH
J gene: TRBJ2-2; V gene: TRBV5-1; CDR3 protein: ASSFGGADGELF
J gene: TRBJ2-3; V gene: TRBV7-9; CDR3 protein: ASSQRVAADTQY
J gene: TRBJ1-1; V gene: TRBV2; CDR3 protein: ASTTWGNTEAF